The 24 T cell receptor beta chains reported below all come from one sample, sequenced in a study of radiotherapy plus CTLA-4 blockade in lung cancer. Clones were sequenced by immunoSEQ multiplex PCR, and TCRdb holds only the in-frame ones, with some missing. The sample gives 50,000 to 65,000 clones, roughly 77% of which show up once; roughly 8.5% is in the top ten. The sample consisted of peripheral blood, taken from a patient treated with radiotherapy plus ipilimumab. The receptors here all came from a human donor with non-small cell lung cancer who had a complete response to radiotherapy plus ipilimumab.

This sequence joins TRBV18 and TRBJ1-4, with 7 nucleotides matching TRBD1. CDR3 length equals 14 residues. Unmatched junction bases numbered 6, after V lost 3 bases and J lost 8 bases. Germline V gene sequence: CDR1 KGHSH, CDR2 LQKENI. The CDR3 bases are TGTGCCAGCTCACCGGGACAGCTCGGGGAAAAACTGTTTTTT. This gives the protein CASSPGQLGEKLFF.

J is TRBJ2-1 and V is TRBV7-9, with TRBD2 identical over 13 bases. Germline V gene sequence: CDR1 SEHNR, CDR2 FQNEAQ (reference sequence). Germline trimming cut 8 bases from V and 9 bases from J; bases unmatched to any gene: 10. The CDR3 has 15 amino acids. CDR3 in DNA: TGTGCCAGCCGAGGGCGGACTAGCGGGAGCGGTGAGCAGTTCTTC. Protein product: CASRGRTSGSGEQFF.

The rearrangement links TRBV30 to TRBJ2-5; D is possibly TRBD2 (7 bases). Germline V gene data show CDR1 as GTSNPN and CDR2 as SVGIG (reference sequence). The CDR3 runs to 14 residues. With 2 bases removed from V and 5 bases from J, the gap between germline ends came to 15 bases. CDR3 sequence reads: CAWSLGGADETQYF. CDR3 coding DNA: TGTGCCTGGAGTCTGGGGGGGGCCGATGAGACCCAGTACTTC.

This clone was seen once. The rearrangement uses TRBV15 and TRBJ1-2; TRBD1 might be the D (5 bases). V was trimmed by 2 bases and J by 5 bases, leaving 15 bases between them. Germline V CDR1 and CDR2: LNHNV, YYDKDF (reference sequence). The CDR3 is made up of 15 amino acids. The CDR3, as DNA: TGTGCCACCAGCAGACCCTACGACAGCCCTTATGGCTACACCTTC. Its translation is CATSRPYDSPYGYTF.

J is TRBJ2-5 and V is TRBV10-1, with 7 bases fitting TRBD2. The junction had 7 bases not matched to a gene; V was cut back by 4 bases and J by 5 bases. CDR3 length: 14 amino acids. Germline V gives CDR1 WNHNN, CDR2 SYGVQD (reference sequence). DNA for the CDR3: TGCGCCAGCAGTGCGGGCGGGAGTGGGGAGACCCAGTACTTC. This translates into CASSAGGSGETQYF.

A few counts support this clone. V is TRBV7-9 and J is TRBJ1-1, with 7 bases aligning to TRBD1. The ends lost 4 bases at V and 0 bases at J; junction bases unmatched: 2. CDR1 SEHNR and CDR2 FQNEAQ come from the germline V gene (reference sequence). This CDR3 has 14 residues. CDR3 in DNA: TGTGCCAGCAGCTGGGGGACAGTGAACACTGAAGCTTTCTTT. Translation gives CASSWGTVNTEAFF.

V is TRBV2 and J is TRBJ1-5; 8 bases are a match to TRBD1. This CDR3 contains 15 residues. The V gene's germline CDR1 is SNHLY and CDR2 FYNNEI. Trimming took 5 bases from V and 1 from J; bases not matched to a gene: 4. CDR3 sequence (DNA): TGTGCCAGCAGTACAGGGGGGTCAAGCAATCAGCCCCAGCATTTT. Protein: CASSTGGSSNQPQHF.

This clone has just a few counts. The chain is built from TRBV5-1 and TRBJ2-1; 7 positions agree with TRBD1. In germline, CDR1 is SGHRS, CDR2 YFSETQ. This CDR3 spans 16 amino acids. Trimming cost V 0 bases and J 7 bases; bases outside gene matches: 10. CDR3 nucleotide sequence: TGCGCCAGCAGCTTGGCGCCCGGGACAGTTGGTAATGAGCAGTTCTTC. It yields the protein CASSLAPGTVGNEQFF. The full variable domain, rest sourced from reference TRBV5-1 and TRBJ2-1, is KAGVTQTPRYLIKTRGQQVTLSCSPISGHRSVSWYQQTPGQGLQFLFEYFSETQRNKGNFPGRFSGRQFSNSRSEMNVSTLELGDSALYLCASSLAPGTVGNEQFFGPGTRLTVL.

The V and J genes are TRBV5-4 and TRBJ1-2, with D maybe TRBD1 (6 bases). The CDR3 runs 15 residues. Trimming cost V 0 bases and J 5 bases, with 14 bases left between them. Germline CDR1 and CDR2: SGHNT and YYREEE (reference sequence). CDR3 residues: CASSLAGNRVYGYTF. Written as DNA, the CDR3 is TGTGCCAGCAGCTTGGCCGGAAACAGGGTTTATGGCTACACCTTC.

The DNA for the CDR3 is TGTGCCAGCGGGGGGGAGACCCAGTACTTC. It specifies CASGGETQYF. The V call is TRBV25-1, the J call TRBJ2-5; the D gene is possibly TRBD2 (6 bases). Germline V gives CDR1 MGHDK, CDR2 SYGVNS. Trimming shortened V by 8 bases and J by 5 bases, and 6 bases separated the two germline ends. The CDR3 is made up of 10 amino acids.

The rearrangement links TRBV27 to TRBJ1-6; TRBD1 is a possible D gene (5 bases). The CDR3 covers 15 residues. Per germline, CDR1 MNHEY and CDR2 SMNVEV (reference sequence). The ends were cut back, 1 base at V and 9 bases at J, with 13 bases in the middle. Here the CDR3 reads CASSLYRGSGSPLHF. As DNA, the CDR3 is TGTGCCAGCAGTTTATATCGGGGGTCGGGTTCACCCCTCCACTTT.

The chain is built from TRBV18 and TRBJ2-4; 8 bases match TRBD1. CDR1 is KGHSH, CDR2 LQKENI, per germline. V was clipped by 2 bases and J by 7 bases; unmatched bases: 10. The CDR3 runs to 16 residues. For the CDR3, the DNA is TGTGCCAGCTCACCAGGGGCAGGGACAGGCCCGAACATTCAGTACTTC. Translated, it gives CASSPGAGTGPNIQYF.

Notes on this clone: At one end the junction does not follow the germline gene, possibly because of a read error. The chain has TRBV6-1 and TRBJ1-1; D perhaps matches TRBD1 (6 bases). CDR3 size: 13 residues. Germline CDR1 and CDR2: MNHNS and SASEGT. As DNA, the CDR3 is TGTGCCAGCAGTGTAACAGGGAACTCTGAAGCTTTCTTT. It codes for CASSVTGNSEAFF.

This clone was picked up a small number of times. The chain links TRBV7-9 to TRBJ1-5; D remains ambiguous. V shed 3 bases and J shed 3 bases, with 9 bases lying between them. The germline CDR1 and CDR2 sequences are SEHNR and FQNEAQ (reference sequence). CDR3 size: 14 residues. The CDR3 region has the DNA TGTGCCAGCAGCTTTGGGCAGCCCAATCAGCCCCAGCATTTT. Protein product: CASSFGQPNQPQHF.

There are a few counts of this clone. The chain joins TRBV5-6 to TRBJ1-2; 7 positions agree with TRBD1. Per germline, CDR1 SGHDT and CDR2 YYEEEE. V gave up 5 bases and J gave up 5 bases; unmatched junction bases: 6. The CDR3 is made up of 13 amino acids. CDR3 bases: TGTGCCAGCAGGGGGACACAGGGGTATGGCTACACCTTC. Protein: CASRGTQGYGYTF.

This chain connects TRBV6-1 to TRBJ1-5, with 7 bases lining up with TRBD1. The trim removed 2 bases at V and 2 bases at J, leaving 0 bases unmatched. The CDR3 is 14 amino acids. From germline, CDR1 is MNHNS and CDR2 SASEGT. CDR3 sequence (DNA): TGTGCCAGCAGTGAACAGGGGGGCAATCAGCCCCAGCATTTT. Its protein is CASSEQGGNQPQHF.

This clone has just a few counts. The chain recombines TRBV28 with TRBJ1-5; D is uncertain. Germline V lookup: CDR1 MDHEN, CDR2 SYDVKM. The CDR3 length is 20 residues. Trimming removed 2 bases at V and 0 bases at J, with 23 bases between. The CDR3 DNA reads TGTGCCAGCAGTTTAACCGGGTTCCTGGGTTCGGGGTATAGCAATCAGCCCCAGCATTTT. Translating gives CASSLTGFLGSGYSNQPQHF.

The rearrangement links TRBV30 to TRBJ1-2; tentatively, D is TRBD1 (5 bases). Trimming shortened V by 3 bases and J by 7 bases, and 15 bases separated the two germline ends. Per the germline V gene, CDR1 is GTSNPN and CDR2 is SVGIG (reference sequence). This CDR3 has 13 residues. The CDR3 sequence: CAWREGRNSGYTF. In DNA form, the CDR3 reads TGTGCCTGGAGGGAGGGGCGTAACAGTGGCTACACCTTC.

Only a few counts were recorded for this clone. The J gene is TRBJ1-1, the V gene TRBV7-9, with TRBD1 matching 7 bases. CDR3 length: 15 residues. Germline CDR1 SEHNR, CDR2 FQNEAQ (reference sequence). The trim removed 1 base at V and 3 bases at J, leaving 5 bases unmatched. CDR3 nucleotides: TGTGCCAGCAGCTTAGGATGGGACAGCCACACTGAAGCTTTCTTT. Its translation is CASSLGWDSHTEAFF.

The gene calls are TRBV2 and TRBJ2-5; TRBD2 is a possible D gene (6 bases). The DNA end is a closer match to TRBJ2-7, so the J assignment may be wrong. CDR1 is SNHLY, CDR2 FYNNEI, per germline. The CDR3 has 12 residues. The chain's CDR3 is CASSERGYEQYF. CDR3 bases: TGTGCCAGCAGTGAACGGGGGTACGAGCAGTACTTC.

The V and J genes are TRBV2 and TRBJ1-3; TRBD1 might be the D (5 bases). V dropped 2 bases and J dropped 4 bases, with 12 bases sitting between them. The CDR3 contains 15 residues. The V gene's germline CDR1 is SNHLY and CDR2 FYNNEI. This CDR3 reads CASSELKGLGNTIYF. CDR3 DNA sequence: TGTGCCAGCAGTGAACTCAAGGGGCTGGGAAACACCATATATTTT.

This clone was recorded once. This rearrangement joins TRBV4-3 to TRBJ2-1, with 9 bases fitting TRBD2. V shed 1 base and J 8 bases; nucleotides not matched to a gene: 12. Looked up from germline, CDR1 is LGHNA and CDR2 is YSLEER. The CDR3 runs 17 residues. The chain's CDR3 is CASSQGLAGRAAHEQFF. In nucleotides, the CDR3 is TGCGCCAGCAGCCAAGGGCTAGCGGGAAGGGCGGCGCATGAGCAGTTCTTC.

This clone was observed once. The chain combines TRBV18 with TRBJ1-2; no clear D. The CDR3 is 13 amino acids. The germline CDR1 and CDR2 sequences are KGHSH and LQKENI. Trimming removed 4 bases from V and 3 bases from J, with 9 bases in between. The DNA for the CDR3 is TGTGCCAGCTCACGGCTCACAGACTATGGCTACACCTTC. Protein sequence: CASSRLTDYGYTF. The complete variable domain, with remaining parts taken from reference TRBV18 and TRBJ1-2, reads NAGVMQNPRHLVRRRGQEARLRCSPMKGHSHVYWYRQLPEEGLKFMVYLQKENIIDESGMPKERFSAEFPKEGPSILRIQQVVRGDSAAYFCASSRLTDYGYTFGSGTRLTVV.

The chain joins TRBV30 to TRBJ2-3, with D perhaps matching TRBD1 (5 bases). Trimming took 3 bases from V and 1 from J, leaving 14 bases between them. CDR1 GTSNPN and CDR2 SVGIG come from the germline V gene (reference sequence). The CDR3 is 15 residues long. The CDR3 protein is CAWRIDSRGTDTQYF. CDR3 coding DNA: TGTGCCTGGAGAATCGACAGTCGTGGCACAGATACGCAGTATTTT.